These T cell receptor beta chains were read from a single sample in a study of T cells after yellow fever vaccination. TCRdb re-analysed the 5' RACE reads in MiXCR, keeping a single row per CDR3 protein. The sample includes 300,000 to 400,000 distinct CDR3 sequences, around 10% seen only once; the top ten take roughly 3%. This sample comprised CD4+ T cells sorted from PBMCs, obtained 45 days after the yellow fever booster vaccination. The receptors here all came from a man younger than 30 who received the YFV17D yellow fever vaccine. CDR3s include the opening cysteine and the closing phenylalanine or tryptophan. A D gene is named only where the DNA matches it firmly. A row's size may be missing; if present it is once, few, many or a size class.

D,V,size,J,DNA,CDR3
NA,TRBV7-9,many,TRBJ1-6,TGTGCCAGCAGCCAGAGTGGGTTAAATTCACCCCTCCACTTT,CASSQSGLNSPLHF
NA,TRBV5-1,few,TRBJ1-4,TGCGCCAGCAGCTGGGCAGGGATTAATGAAAAACTGTTTTTT,CASSWAGINEKLFF
NA,TRBV4-2,many,TRBJ2-3,TGTGCCAGCAGCCCGAGACAGCTTAGCACAGATACGCAGTATTTT,CASSPRQLSTDTQYF
TRBD2,TRBV5-4,few,TRBJ2-3,TGTGCCAGCAGCTTGGCAACTAGCGGGGGTGATACGCAGTATTTT,CASSLATSGGDTQYF
NA,TRBV24-1,few,TRBJ2-5,TGTGCCACCAGTGAGAAGGCGGGAGAGACCCAGTACTTC,CATSEKAGETQYF
TRBD2,TRBV27,few,TRBJ2-2,TGTGCCAGCAGTTTGAGACACGGGGGGACCGGGGAGCTGTTTTTT,CASSLRHGGTGELFF
NA,TRBV25-1,many,TRBJ1-1,TGTGCCAGCAGTGAATCCCCGCGTGGGGCGGCTTTCGACAGGCGATGGGGCACTGAAGCTTTCTTT,CASSESPRGAAFDRRWGTEAFF
TRBD2,TRBV12-3/TRBV12-4,many,TRBJ2-3,TGTGCCAGCAGTCACCGACTAGCGGGGCGCACAGATACGCAGTATTTT,CASSHRLAGRTDTQYF
TRBD2,TRBV9,many,TRBJ2-3,TGTGCCAGCAGCTTTAGCGGGGGGGCCACAGATACGCAGTATTTT,CASSFSGGATDTQYF
NA,TRBV18,NA,TRBJ1-5,TGTGCCAGCTCACCAGAACAGTTTAGGAGTCAGCCCCAGCATTTT,CASSPEQFRSQPQHF